What follows are 20 T cell receptor beta chains derived from one specimen sequenced in a study of regulatory T cells in long-lasting Graves disease. Described time point: persistent/refractory GD, antithyroid drugs over 5 years with positive TRAb. TCR sequences were obtained from RNA taken from PBMCs. Arm-PCR with iRepertoire HTBI primers amplified the CDR3 regions for these TCR beta libraries. One entry per CDR3 protein, called by TCRdb with MiXCR from the multiplex PCR reads. The data contain around 460,000 distinct CDR3 sequences, roughly 21% of them singletons. The sample in question was peripheral blood mononuclear cells (PBMCs), obtained when the disease was refractory, from a patient treated with antithyroid drugs. These receptors originate from a female donor with Graves disease.

This chain uses TRBV7-9 with TRBJ2-6; D could derive from TRBD1 or TRBD2 (5 bases each). Between the trimmed V and J ends, which lost 1 base and 2 bases, there was a span of 9 bases. Looked up from germline, CDR1 is SEHNR and CDR2 is FQNEAQ (reference sequence). This CDR3 comprises 16 residues. CDR3 nucleotide sequence: TGTGCCAGCAGCTTAGTTTTGGGGGCTGGGGCCAACGTCCTGACTTTC. Translating it yields CASSLVLGAGANVLTF. The entire variable domain, with the rest obtained from reference TRBV7-9 and TRBJ2-6, is as follows: DTGVSQNPRHKITKRGQNVTFRCDPISEHNRLYWYRQTLGQGPEFLTYFQNEAQLEKSRLLSDRFSAERPKGSFSTLEIQRTEQGDSAMYLCASSLVLGAGANVLTFGAGSRLTVL.

This clonotype was counted many times. The rearrangement uses TRBV29-1 and TRBJ1-2; D perhaps matches TRBD1 (5 bases). Germline V gene sequence: CDR1 SQVTM, CDR2 ANQGSEA. V was pared by 7 bases and J by 7 bases, with 16 bases between. This CDR3 has 12 residues. DNA of the CDR3: TGCAGCGCCCGGGACGGTGTGAGTGGCTACACCTTC. Its protein product is CSARDGVSGYTF.

As regards this clonotype: A much bigger clone sits one base away, suggesting this may be a read error. The chain is built from TRBV28 and TRBJ1-6; maybe TRBD1 (5 bases). The V gene's germline CDR1 is MDHEN and CDR2 SYDVKM. The CDR3 runs 12 residues. V gave up 10 bases and J gave up 6 bases, with 10 bases separating them. CDR3 in amino acids: CATWGVNSPLHF. The CDR3 DNA sequence: TGTGCCACATGGGGGGTTAATTCACCCCTCCACTTT.

This chain uses TRBV5-1 with TRBJ1-6; tentatively, D is TRBD1 (6 bases). CDR3 length: 14 residues. Germline V gene lookup returns CDR1 SGHRS and CDR2 YFSETQ. Trimming shortened V by 4 bases and J by 7 bases, and 12 bases separated the two germline ends. CDR3 residues: CASSLGQLNSPLHF. CDR3 sequence (DNA): TGCGCCAGCAGCCTAGGACAGCTAAATTCACCCCTCCACTTT.

Ten or more counts support this clonotype. The gene calls are TRBV2 and TRBJ2-7; 11 bases fit TRBD2. Losses at the gene ends were 5 bases for V and 0 bases for J; bases not matched to a gene: 9. CDR3 length: 17 amino acids. Per germline, CDR1 SNHLY and CDR2 FYNNEI. CDR3: CASSQSTTSGVSYEQYF. DNA of the CDR3: TGTGCCAGCAGTCAGTCCACGACTAGCGGGGTCTCCTACGAGCAGTACTTC.

The chain combines TRBV6-5 with TRBJ1-6; perhaps TRBD1 as D (6 bases). Deletions cut 4 bases from V and 10 bases from J, with 17 bases between. The CDR3 consists of 15 residues. Germline V CDR1 and CDR2: MNHEY, SVGAGI. Written as DNA, the CDR3 is TGTGCCAGCAGTTCCTCCCGGGGGGCAGAGTCACCCCTCCACTTT. Translation gives CASSSSRGAESPLHF.

The V and J genes are TRBV7-2 and TRBJ2-1; 9 bases fit TRBD2. Unmatched junction bases numbered 6, after V lost 11 bases and J lost 4 bases. CDR1 is SGHTA, CDR2 FQGNSA, per germline. This CDR3 spans 13 amino acids. CDR3 region: CALEAGGYNEQFF. In DNA form, the CDR3 reads TGTGCCTTAGAAGCGGGGGGATACAATGAGCAGTTCTTC.

This clonotype was seen more than once but under ten times. A far larger clone is just one base off, so this is likely a read error. The CDR3 DNA reads TGTGCCTGCAGCTTGGGTGAAAAACTGTTTTTT. It translates to CACSLGEKLFF. The gene calls are TRBV13 and TRBJ1-4; D not certain. The CDR3 totals 11 residues. CDR1 and CDR2 from the germline V gene are PRHDT and FYEKMQ (reference sequence).

The chain combines TRBV5-1 with TRBJ1-1; D is ambiguous. This CDR3 has 14 residues. V lost 0 bases and J lost 3, with 9 bases in between. Germline V gene sequence: CDR1 SGHRS, CDR2 YFSETQ. In DNA form, the CDR3 reads TGCGCCAGCAGCTTGGGACGGCTCGACACTGAAGCTTTCTTT. Its translation: CASSLGRLDTEAFF.

This clonotype has more than one count but fewer than ten. An end of the junction differs from the germline gene, which may be a read error. V gene TRBV25-1 combines with J gene TRBJ1-5; 8 bases fit TRBD1. Germline lookup yields CDR1 MGHDK and CDR2 SYGVNS. This CDR3 is 16 amino acids long. This CDR3 reads CASGEQGARSNQPQHF. The CDR3 DNA reads TGTGCCAGCGGTGAGCAGGGGGCGCGGAGCAATCAGCCCCAGCATTTT.

This clonotype was observed at least ten times. The chain employs TRBV27 and TRBJ2-7, with 11 nucleotides matching TRBD1. V was pared by 5 bases and J by 0 bases, with 6 bases of the junction left unmatched. The CDR3 runs 16 residues. CDR1 is MNHEY and CDR2 is SMNVEV in the germline V gene (reference sequence). CDR3 sequence (DNA): TGTGCCAGCAGTCGATCCGGGACAGGGGGCTCCTACGAGCAGTACTTC. It codes for CASSRSGTGGSYEQYF.

This clonotype was detected ten times or more. The chain has TRBV28 and TRBJ1-2; 7 nucleotides align to TRBD1. The junction had 14 bases not matched to a gene; V was cut back by 5 bases and J by 5 bases. CDR3 size: 16 residues. Germline-derived CDR1 and CDR2 are MDHEN and SYDVKM. The CDR3 coding sequence is TGTGCCAGCAGTACCAAGACAGGGTCAGGGATTTATGGCTACACCTTC. It encodes CASSTKTGSGIYGYTF.

This clonotype was recorded many times. The J gene is TRBJ2-7, the V gene TRBV10-3; D not resolved. Germline-derived CDR1 and CDR2 are ENHRY and SYGVKD. The V and J ends lost 0 bases and 5 bases respectively, with 8 bases between them. The CDR3 sequence is 13 residues long. CDR3 nucleotide sequence: TGTGCCATCAGTGAGTCGAATTCAGACGAGCAGTACTTC. Translation gives CAISESNSDEQYF.

This chain uses TRBV18 with TRBJ2-7; D may be TRBD1 or TRBD2 (5 bases each). The CDR3 runs to 14 residues. Trimming left V 6 bases short and J 6 bases short, with 18 bases between. Germline V gene lookup returns CDR1 KGHSH and CDR2 LQKENI. CDR3 residues: CASSGARDEVEQYF. The CDR3 DNA sequence: TGTGCCAGCTCCGGGGCCAGGGACGAAGTCGAGCAGTACTTC.

V gene TRBV6-2 or TRBV6-3 combines with J gene TRBJ2-7; TRBD2 matches 12 bases. The V gene end was trimmed by 5 bases and the J gene end by 3 bases; junction bases not matched to a gene: 5. Germline values: CDR1 MNHEY, CDR2 SVGEGT. CDR3 length equals 15 residues. CDR3 protein: CASSGTSGQNYEQYF. Here the CDR3 DNA reads TGTGCCAGCAGTGGGACTAGCGGGCAGAACTACGAGCAGTACTTC.

The chain carries TRBV28 and TRBJ2-2; D gene unclear. There are 13 residues in the CDR3. Deletions cut 5 bases from V and 7 bases from J, with 11 bases between. Germline V gene lookup returns CDR1 MDHEN and CDR2 SYDVKM. CDR3 in amino acids: CASSPGMVGELFF. The CDR3 nucleotides read TGTGCCAGCAGTCCTGGAATGGTCGGGGAGCTGTTTTTT.

The chain couples TRBV28 to TRBJ2-1; D may be TRBD1 (5 bases). The CDR3 contains 14 residues. V lost 8 bases and J lost 0, with 11 bases in between. The V gene's germline CDR1 is MDHEN and CDR2 SYDVKM. The DNA of the CDR3 is TGTGCCAGCCTTACAGGTAACTCCTACAATGAGCAGTTCTTC. This codes for CASLTGNSYNEQFF.

The sample holds many counts of this clonotype. In DNA, the CDR3 is TGTGCCAGCAGTTTACCGAACCTGATACTAGGCACCGGGGAGCTGTTTTTT. It codes for CASSLPNLILGTGELFF. The chain has TRBV12-3 or TRBV12-4 and TRBJ2-2; D possibly corresponds to TRBD2 (5 bases). This CDR3 has 17 residues. Deletions cut 2 bases from V and 4 bases from J, with 17 bases between.

The genes are TRBV29-1 and TRBJ1-2; perhaps TRBD1 as D (6 bases). With 3 bases removed from V and 4 bases from J, the gap between germline ends came to 9 bases. The CDR3 contains 12 residues. CDR1 SQVTM and CDR2 ANQGSEA come from the germline V gene. The CDR3 DNA follows: TGCAGCGTTGAGGGGGGGGCCTATGGCTACACCTTC. The encoded protein is CSVEGGAYGYTF.

J is TRBJ1-3 and V is TRBV20-1; the D is unclear. Per the germline V gene, CDR1 is DFQATT and CDR2 is SNEGSKA (reference sequence). Deletions cut 0 bases from V and 0 bases from J, with 6 bases between. The CDR3 sequence is 14 residues long. The CDR3 DNA is TGCAGTGCTAGAGACCGGGACTCTGGAAACACCATATATTTT. Its protein product is CSARDRDSGNTIYF.